This TCR beta chain was sequenced for a study of memory CD4+ T cells and cytomegalovirus serostatus. In the study overall: Healthy Belgian adult donors included under ten CMV-positive and some 24 CMV-negative people.

Trimming shortened V by 4 bases and J by 2 bases, and 16 bases separated the two germline ends. The CDR3 length is 15 residues. CDR1 is SGHKS, CDR2 YYEKEE, per germline (reference sequence). Single viable CD3+CD4+CD8-CD45RO+ cells were sorted as the memory CD4+ T cells. Total CD4+ T cells were enriched by CD4 positive selection. TCRdb's copy holds only in-frame clones and misses some; the assay was immunoSEQ multiplex PCR. The sample includes about 50,000 clones, 82% of them seen just once. This rearrangement joins TRBV5-5 to TRBJ2-7; perhaps TRBD2 as D (5 bases). Sequencing was performed on memory CD4+ T cells from blood. The source of this sequence is an adult in good health and CMV-seronegative. The CDR3 reads CASSQNPTGTYEQYF. The CDR3 nucleotides read TGTGCCAGCAGCCAGAATCCGACGGGGACCTACGAGCAGTACTTC.